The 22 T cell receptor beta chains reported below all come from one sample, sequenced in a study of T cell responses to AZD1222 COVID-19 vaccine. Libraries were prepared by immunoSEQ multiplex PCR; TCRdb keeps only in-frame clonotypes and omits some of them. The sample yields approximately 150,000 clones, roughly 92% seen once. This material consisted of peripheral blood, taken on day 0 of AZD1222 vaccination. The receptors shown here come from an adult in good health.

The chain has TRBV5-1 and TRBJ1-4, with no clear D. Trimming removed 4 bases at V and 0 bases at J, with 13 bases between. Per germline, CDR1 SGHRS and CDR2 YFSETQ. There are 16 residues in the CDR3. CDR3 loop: CASSPDGPATNEKLFF. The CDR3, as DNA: TGCGCCAGCAGCCCTGACGGCCCCGCAACTAATGAAAAACTGTTTTTT.

The CDR3 DNA reads as TGTGCCAGCAGCCAAGATTCCGGACTAGCCGGGGGTAGGGATACGCAGTATTTT. It specifies CASSQDSGLAGGRDTQYF. The V and J genes are TRBV4-2 and TRBJ2-3, with 8 bases aligning to TRBD2. V was clipped by 0 bases and J by 6 bases; unmatched bases: 14. Germline V gene sequence: CDR1 LGHNA, CDR2 YNFKEQ. The CDR3 is 18 residues long.

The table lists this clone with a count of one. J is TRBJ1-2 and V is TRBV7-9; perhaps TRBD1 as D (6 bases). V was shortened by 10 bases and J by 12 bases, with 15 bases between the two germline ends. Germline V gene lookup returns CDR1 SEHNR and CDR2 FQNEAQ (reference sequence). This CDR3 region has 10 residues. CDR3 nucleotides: TGTGCCACTGAAAACAGGGATCACACCTTC. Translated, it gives CATENRDHTF.

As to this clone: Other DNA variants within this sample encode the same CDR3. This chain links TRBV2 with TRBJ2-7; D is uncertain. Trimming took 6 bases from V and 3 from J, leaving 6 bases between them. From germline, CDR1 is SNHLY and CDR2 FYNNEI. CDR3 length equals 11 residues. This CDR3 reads CASRGGYEQYF. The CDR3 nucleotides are TGTGCCAGCAGGGGCGGCTACGAGCAGTACTTC.

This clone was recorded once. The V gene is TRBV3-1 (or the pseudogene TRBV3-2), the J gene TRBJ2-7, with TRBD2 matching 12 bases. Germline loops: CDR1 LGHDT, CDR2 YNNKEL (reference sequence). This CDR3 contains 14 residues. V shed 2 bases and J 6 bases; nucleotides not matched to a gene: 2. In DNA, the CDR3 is TGTGCCAGCAGCCAATCTAGCGGGAGGGGCGAGCAGTACTTC. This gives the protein CASSQSSGRGEQYF.

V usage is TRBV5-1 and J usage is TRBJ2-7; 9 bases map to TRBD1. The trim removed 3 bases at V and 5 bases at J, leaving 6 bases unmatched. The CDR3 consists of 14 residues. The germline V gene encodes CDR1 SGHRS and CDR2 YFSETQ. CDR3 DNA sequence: TGCGCCAGCAGCTGGGCGGGACAGGGACACGAGCAGTACTTC. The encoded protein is CASSWAGQGHEQYF.

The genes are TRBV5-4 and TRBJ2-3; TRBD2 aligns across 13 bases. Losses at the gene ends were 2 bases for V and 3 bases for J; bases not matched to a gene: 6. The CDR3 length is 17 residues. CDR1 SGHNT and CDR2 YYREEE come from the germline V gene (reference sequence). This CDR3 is CASSLRRTSGSTDTQYF. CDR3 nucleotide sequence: TGTGCCAGCAGCTTACGCCGGACTAGCGGGAGTACAGATACGCAGTATTTT.

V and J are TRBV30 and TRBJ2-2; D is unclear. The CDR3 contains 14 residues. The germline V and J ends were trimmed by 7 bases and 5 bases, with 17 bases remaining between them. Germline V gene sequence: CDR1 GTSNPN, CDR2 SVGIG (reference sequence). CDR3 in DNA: TGTGCCTATTTATCGCGGATTCGGACCGGGGAGCTGTTTTTT. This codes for CAYLSRIRTGELFF.

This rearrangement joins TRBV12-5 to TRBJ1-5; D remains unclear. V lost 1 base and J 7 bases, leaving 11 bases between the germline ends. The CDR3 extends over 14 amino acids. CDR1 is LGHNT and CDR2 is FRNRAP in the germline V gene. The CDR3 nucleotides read TGTGCTAGTGGTTTGGAGACCTACGGGCAGCCCCAGCATTTT. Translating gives CASGLETYGQPQHF.

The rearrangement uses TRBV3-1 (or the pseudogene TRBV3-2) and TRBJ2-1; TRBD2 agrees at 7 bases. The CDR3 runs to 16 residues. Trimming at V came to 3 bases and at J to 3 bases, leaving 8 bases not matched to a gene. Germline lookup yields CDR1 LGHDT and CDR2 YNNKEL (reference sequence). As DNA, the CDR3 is TGTGCCAGCAGCCACCGGGACTATGGGGTCTACAATGAGCAGTTCTTC. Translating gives CASSHRDYGVYNEQFF.

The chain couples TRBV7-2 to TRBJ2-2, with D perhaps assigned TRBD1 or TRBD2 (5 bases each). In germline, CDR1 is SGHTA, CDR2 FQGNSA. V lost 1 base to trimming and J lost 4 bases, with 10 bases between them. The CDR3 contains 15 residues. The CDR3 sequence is CASSLVPGRTGELFF. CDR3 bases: TGTGCCAGCAGCTTAGTCCCGGGGCGCACCGGGGAGCTGTTTTTT.

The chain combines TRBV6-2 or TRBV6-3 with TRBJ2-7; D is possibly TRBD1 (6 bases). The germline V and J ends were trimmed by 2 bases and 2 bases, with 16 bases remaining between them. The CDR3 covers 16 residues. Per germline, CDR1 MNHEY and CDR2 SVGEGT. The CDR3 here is CASSYPGDLLAYEQYF. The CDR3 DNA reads TGTGCCAGCAGTTACCCAGGGGACCTACTTGCCTACGAGCAGTACTTC.

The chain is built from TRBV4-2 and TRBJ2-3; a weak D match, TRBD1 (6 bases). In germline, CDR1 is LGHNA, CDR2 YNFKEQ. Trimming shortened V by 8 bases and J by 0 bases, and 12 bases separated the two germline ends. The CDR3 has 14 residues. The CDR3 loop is CASGTGTSTDTQYF. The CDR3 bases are TGTGCCAGCGGAACAGGGACGAGCACAGATACGCAGTATTTT.

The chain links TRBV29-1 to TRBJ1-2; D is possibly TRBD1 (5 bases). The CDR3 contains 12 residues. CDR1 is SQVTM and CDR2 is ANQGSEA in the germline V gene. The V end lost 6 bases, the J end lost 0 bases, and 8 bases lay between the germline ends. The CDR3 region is CSVQQANYGYTF. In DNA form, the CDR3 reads TGCAGCGTGCAACAGGCTAACTATGGCTACACCTTC.

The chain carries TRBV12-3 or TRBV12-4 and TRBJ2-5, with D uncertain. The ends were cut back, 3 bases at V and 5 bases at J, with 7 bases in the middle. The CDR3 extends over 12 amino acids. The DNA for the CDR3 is TGTGCCAGCAGTTTCGACGGGGAGACCCAGTACTTC. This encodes CASSFDGETQYF.

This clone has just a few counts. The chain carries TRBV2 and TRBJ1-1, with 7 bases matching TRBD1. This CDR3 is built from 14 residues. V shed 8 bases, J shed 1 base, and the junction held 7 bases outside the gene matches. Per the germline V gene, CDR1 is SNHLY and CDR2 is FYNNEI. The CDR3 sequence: CASDTQGRNTEAFF. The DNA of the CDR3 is TGTGCCAGCGATACACAGGGGAGGAACACTGAAGCTTTCTTT.

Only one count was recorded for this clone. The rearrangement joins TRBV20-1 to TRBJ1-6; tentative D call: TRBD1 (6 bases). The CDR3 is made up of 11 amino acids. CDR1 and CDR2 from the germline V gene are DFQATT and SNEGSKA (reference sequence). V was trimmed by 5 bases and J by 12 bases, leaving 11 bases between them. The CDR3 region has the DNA TGCAGTGCTCCGGGAGGGGGACCCCTCCACTTT. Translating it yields CSAPGGGPLHF.

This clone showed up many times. The CDR3 spells CASSPRTGRTEAFF. The DNA of the CDR3 is TGTGCCAGCAGCCCCAGGACAGGGCGGACTGAAGCTTTCTTT. The chain has TRBV3-1 (or the pseudogene TRBV3-2) and TRBJ1-1; 8 bases align to TRBD1. With V trimmed by 4 bases and J by 5 bases, 6 bases remained unmatched. Germline assignment: CDR1 LGHDT and CDR2 YNNKEL (reference sequence). The CDR3 extends over 14 amino acids.

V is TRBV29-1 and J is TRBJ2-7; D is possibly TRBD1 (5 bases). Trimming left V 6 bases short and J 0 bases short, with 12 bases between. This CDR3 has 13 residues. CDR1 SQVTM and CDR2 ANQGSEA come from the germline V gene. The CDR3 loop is CSVVQGNSYEQYF. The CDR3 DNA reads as TGCAGCGTCGTCCAGGGTAACTCCTACGAGCAGTACTTC.

CDR3 region: CASSSGGTGNTIYF. CDR3 DNA sequence: TGTGCCAGCAGTTCAGGGGGCACTGGAAACACCATATATTTT. The J gene is TRBJ1-3, the V gene TRBV6-2 or TRBV6-3, with 8 bases lining up with TRBD1. V dropped 4 bases and J dropped 2; count of bases not matched to a gene: 1. From germline, CDR1 is MNHEY and CDR2 SVGEGT. CDR3 length equals 14 residues.

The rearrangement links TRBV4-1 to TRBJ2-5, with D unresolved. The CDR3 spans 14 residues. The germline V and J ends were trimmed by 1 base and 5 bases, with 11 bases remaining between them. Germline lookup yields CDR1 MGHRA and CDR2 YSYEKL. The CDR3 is CASSQVGSVETQYF. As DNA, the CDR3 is TGCGCCAGCAGCCAAGTAGGATCCGTGGAGACCCAGTACTTC.

In nucleotides, the CDR3 is TGTGCCAGCGGGGTCCTCGGCTCCTACGAGCAGTACTTC. This gives the protein CASGVLGSYEQYF. The chain carries TRBV12-3 or TRBV12-4 and TRBJ2-7; D call uncertain. The CDR3 sequence is 13 residues long. Trimming left V 8 bases short and J 0 bases short, with 11 bases between.